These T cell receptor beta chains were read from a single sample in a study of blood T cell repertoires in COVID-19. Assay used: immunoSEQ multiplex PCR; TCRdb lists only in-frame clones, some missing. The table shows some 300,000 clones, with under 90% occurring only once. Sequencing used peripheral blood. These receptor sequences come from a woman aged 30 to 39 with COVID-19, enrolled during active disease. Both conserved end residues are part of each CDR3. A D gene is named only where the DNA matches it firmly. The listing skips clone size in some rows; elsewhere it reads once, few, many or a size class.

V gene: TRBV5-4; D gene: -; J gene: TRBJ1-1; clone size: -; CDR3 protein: CASSLGAEAFF; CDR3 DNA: TGTGCCAGCAGCTTGGGGGCAGAAGCTTTCTTT
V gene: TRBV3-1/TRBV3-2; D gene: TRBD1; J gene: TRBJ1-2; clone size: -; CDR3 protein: CASSQDPPPGGVGGYTF; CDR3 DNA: TGTGCCAGCAGCCAGGACCCCCCCCCAGGGGGCGTAGGTGGCTACACCTTC
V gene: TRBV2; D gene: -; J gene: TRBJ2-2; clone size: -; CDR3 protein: CASSPDWNTGELFF; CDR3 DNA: TGTGCCAGCAGCCCCGACTGGAACACCGGGGAGCTGTTTTTT
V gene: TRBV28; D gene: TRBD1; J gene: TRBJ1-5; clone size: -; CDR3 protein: CASSSGQGAPSNQPQHF; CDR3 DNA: TGTGCCAGCAGTTCGGGACAGGGGGCTCCTAGCAATCAGCCCCAGCATTTT
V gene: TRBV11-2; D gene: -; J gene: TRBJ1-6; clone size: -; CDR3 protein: CASSLEFVDSPLHF; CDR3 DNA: TGTGCCAGCAGCTTAGAATTTGTCGATTCACCCCTCCACTTT
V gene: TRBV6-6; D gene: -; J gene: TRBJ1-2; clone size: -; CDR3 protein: CASLSSGVGNGYTF; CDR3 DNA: TGTGCCAGCCTCTCTAGCGGGGTAGGCAATGGCTACACCTTC
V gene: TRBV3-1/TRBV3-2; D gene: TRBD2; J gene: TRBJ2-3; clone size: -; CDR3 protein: CASSLRGETDTQYF; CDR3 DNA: TGTGCCAGCAGCCTCCGGGGGGAGACAGATACGCAGTATTTT
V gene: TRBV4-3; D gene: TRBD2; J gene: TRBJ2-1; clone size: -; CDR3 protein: CASSQDNGGLSPYNEQFF; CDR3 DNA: TGCGCCAGCAGCCAAGATAACGGGGGACTAAGTCCCTACAATGAGCAGTTCTTC
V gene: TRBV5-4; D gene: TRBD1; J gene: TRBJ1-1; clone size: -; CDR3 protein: CASSLAQGAGTEAFF; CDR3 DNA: TGTGCCAGCAGCTTGGCCCAGGGGGCTGGCACTGAAGCTTTCTTT
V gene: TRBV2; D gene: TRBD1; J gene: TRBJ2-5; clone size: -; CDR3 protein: CASLTGSQETQYF; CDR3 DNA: TGTGCCAGTCTGACAGGGAGCCAAGAGACCCAGTACTTC
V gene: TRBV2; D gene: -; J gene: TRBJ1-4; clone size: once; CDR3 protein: CASWGLREKLFF; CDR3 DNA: TGTGCCTCTTGGGGGCTTCGGGAAAAACTGTTTTTT
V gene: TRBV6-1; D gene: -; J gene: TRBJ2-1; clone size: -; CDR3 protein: CASSELYNEQFF; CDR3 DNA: TGTGCCAGCAGTGAACTCTACAATGAGCAGTTCTTC
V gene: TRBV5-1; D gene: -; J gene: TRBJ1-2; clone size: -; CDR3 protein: CASSLGGEYGYTF; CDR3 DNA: TGCGCCAGCAGCTTGGGGGGAGAATATGGCTACACCTTC
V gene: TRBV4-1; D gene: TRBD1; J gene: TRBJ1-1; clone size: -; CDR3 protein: CASSQTTGMNTEAFF; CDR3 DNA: TGCGCCAGCAGCCAGACGACAGGGATGAACACTGAAGCTTTCTTT
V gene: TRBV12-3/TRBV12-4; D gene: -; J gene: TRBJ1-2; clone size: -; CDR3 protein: CASSPGSGYGYTF; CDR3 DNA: TGTGCCAGCAGTCCGGGATCGGGCTATGGCTACACCTTC
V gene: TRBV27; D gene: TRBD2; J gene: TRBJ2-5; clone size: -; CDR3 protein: CASSPRGGWQQETQYF; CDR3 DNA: TGTGCCAGCAGTCCACGGGGGGGATGGCAGCAAGAGACCCAGTACTTC
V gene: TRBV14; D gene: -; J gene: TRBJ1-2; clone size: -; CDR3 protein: CASSGQQNYGYTF; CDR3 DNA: TGTGCCAGCAGCGGACAGCAGAACTATGGCTACACCTTC
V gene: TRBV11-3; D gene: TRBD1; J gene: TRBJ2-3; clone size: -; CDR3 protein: CASSLTQGLSDTQYF; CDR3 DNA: TGTGCCAGCAGCTTAACACAGGGGTTGTCAGATACGCAGTATTTT
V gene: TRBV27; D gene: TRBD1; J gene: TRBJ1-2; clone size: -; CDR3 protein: CASGTIRDRGKGYTF; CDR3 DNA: TGTGCCAGCGGCACTATTAGGGACAGGGGGAAAGGCTACACCTTC
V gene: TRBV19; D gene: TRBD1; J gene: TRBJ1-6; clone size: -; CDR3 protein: CASSIDRVSPLHF; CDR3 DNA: TGTGCCAGTAGTATCGACAGGGTTTCACCCCTCCACTTT
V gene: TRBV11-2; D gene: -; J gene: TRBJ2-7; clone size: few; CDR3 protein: CASSLGLAYEQYF; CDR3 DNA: TGTGCCAGCAGCTTAGGCCTAGCCTACGAGCAGTACTTC
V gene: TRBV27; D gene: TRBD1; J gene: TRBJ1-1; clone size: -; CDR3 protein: CASSFRWTGPEAFF; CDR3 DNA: TGTGCCAGCAGTTTTCGTTGGACAGGGCCTGAAGCTTTCTTT
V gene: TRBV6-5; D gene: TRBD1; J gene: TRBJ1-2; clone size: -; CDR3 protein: CASFEGQGNGYTF; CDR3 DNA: TGTGCCAGCTTTGAGGGACAGGGGAATGGCTACACCTTC
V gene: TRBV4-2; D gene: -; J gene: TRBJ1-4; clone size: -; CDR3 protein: CASSQDGAGANEKLFF; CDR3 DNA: TGTGCCAGCAGCCAAGATGGGGCAGGGGCTAATGAAAAACTGTTTTTT
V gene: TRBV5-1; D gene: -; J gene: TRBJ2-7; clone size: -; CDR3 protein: CASSLQSASAEQYF; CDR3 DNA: TGCGCCAGCAGCTTACAATCCGCTAGCGCCGAGCAGTACTTC
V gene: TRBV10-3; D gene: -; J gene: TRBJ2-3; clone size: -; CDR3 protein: CAISGTDTQYF; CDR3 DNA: TGTGCCATCAGCGGCACAGATACGCAGTATTTT
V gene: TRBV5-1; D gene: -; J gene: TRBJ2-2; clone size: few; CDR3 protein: CASSFEGNTGELFF; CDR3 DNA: TGCGCCAGCAGCTTCGAGGGGAACACCGGGGAGCTGTTTTTT
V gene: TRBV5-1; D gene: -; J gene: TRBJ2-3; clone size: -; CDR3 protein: CASSLAADTQYF; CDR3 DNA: TGCGCCAGCAGCTTGGCGGCAGATACGCAGTATTTT
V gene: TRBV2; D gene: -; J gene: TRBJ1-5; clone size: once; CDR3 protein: CASTSRGIRNQPQHF; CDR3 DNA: TGTGCCAGCACCAGTAGGGGGATTCGCAATCAGCCCCAGCATTTT
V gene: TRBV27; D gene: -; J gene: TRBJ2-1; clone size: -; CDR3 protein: CASSFGYEQFF; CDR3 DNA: TGTGCCAGCAGTTTCGGGTATGAGCAGTTCTTC
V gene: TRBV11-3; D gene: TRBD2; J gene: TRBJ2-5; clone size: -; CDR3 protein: CASSLDVLAGGLEETQYF; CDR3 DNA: TGTGCCAGCAGCTTAGACGTTCTAGCGGGGGGGCTTGAAGAGACCCAGTACTTC
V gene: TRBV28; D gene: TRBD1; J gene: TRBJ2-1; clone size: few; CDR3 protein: CASTDRGIYNEQFF; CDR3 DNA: TGTGCCAGCACCGACAGGGGGATCTACAATGAGCAGTTCTTC
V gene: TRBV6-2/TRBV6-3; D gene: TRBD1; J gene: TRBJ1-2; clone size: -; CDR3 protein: CASSPGQAPNYGYTF; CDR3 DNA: TGTGCCAGCAGTCCGGGACAGGCCCCGAACTATGGCTACACCTTC
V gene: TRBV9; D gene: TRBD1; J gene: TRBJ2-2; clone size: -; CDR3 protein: CASSITGGVFGELFF; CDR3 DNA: TGTGCCAGCAGCATAACAGGGGGCGTTTTCGGGGAGCTGTTTTTT
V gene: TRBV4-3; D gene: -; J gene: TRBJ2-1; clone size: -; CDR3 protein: CASSGIRGWDNEQFF; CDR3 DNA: TGCGCCAGCAGCGGGATCAGGGGATGGGACAATGAGCAGTTCTTC
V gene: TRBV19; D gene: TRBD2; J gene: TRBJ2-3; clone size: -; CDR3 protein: CASTAGTSGGASDTQYF; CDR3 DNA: TGTGCCAGTACCGCCGGGACTAGCGGGGGGGCATCAGATACGCAGTATTTT
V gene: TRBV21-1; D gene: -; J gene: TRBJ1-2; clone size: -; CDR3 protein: CASSKNGAQLYGYTF; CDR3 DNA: TGTGCCAGCAGCAAAAATGGGGCGCAGCTCTATGGCTACACCTTC
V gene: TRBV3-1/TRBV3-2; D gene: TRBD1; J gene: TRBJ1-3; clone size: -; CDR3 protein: CASSQTGGRNTIYF; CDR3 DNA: TGTGCCAGCAGCCAAACAGGGGGCCGAAACACCATATATTTT
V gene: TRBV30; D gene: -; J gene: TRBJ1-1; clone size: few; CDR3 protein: CAWNEKWEAFF; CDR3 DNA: TGTGCCTGGAATGAGAAGTGGGAAGCTTTCTTT
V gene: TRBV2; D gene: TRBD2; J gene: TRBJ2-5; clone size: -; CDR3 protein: CASSAERGAGETQYF; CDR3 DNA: TGTGCCAGCAGTGCGGAGCGGGGGGCGGGTGAGACCCAGTACTTC
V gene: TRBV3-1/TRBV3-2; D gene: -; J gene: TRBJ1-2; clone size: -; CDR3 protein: CASSQGQNNNYGYTF; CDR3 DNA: TGTGCCAGCAGCCAAGGACAGAATAATAACTATGGCTACACCTTC
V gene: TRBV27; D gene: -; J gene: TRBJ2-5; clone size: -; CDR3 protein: CASRPGNRYETQYF; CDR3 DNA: TGTGCCAGCAGACCCGGGAATCGATATGAGACCCAGTACTTC
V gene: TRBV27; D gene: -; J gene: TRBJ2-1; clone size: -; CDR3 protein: CASSLWRTRDSTWHEQFF; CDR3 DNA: TGTGCCAGCAGTTTATGGAGGACCCGGGACTCCACCTGGCATGAGCAGTTCTTC
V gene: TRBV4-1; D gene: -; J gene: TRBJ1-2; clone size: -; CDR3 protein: CASSQERAFDGYTF; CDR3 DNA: TGCGCCAGCAGCCAAGAGCGGGCCTTTGATGGCTACACCTTC
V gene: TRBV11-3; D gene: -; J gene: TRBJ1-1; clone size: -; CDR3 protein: CASSLYFGVTEAFF; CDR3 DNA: TGTGCCAGCAGCCTCTACTTCGGGGTGACTGAAGCTTTCTTT
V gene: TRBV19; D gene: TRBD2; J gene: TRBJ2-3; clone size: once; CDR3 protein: CASSIAVAGGPRHTQYF; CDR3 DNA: TGTGCCAGTAGTATTGCGGTAGCGGGGGGGCCCAGACATACGCAGTATTTT
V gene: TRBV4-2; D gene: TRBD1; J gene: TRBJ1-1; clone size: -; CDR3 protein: CASRTGATNSFTEAFF; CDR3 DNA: TGTGCCAGCAGAACAGGGGCCACTAACTCCTTCACTGAAGCTTTCTTT
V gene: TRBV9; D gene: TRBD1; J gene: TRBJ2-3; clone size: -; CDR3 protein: CASGPGQGTDTQYF; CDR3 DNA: TGTGCCAGCGGTCCGGGACAGGGCACAGATACGCAGTATTTT
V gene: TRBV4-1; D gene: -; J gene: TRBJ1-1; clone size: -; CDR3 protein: CATTGSGTEAFF; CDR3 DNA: TGCGCCACCACAGGGTCGGGGACTGAAGCTTTCTTT
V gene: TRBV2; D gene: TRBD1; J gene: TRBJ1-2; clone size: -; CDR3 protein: CASSYTGGESYTF; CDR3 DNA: TGTGCCAGCAGTTATACAGGGGGCGAGAGCTACACCTTC
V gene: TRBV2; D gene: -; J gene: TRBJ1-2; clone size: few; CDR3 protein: CASLFGVQVDGYTF; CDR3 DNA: TGTGCCAGCCTCTTCGGGGTTCAGGTGGATGGCTACACCTTC
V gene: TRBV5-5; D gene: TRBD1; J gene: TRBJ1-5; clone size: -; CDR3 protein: CASSSDRGDQPQHF; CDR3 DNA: TGTGCCAGCAGCTCGGACAGGGGCGATCAGCCCCAGCATTTT
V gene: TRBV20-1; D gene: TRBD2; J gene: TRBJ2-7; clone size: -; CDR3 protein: CSATDRGTSTYEQYF; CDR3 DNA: TGCAGTGCTACTGATAGGGGGACTAGCACTTACGAGCAGTACTTC
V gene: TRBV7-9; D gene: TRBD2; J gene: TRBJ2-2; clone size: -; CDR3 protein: CASSLTLAGANTGELFF; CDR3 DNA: TGTGCCAGCAGCTTGACCTTAGCGGGGGCGAACACCGGGGAGCTGTTTTTT